The rows below give T cell receptor beta chains drawn from one sample of a study of T cell responses to AZD1222 COVID-19 vaccine. The table came from immunoSEQ multiplex PCR; TCRdb's copy has only in-frame clones and leaves some out. In the table there are approximately 140,000 clones, around nine tenths of which are singletons. Source: peripheral blood, taken on day 0 of AZD1222 vaccination. The receptors stem from an adult in good health. Both conserved end residues are part of each CDR3. The D gene is left open where the match is weak. Clone size is stated in some rows and not others, as once, few, many or a class when expanded.

j_gene	d_gene	abundance	v_gene	CDR3aa	CDR3nt
TRBJ2-7	TRBD2	once	TRBV7-2	CASSSWIAGGSYEQYF	TGTGCCAGCAGCTCATGGATAGCGGGAGGCTCCTACGAGCAGTACTTC
TRBJ1-2	TRBD1	-	TRBV28	CASSRTGALLYGYTF	TGTGCCAGCAGTCGGACAGGGGCTCTCCTCTATGGCTACACCTTC
TRBJ1-2	-	-	TRBV20-1	CSAPSGGYTF	TGCAGTGCTCCATCGGGGGGCTACACCTTC
TRBJ2-1	-	-	TRBV10-3	CAISESFGEEQFF	TGTGCCATCAGTGAGTCGTTTGGGGAAGAGCAGTTCTTC
TRBJ1-1	TRBD1	-	TRBV5-6	CASSLVDRANTEAFF	TGTGCCAGCAGCCTGGTCGACAGGGCGAACACTGAAGCTTTCTTT
TRBJ1-2	-	-	TRBV19	CATHFDGLGQDLVYTF	TGTGCCACCCATTTTGACGGTCTGGGGCAAGATTTAGTCTACACCTTC
TRBJ2-7	-	-	TRBV5-1	CASSLTGTPRYEQYF	TGCGCCAGCAGCTTAACGGGGACCCCGCGCTACGAGCAGTACTTC
TRBJ1-2	-	-	TRBV7-2	CASSTRGFRGVGTNYGYTF	TGTGCCAGCAGCACCCGGGGGTTCCGCGGGGTTGGGACCAACTATGGCTACACCTTC
TRBJ1-2	TRBD1	-	TRBV5-3	CAREGTAHKKNYGYTF	TGTGCCAGAGAGGGGACAGCGCACAAAAAAAACTATGGCTACACCTTC
TRBJ2-7	TRBD1	-	TRBV6-5	CASSVGQGGEQYF	TGTGCCAGCAGCGTAGGACAGGGCGGCGAGCAGTACTTC
TRBJ1-3	-	-	TRBV5-1	CASSLGDRGNAGNTIYF	TGCGCCAGCAGCTTGGGGGATCGGGGGAATGCTGGAAACACCATATATTTT
TRBJ2-1	-	-	TRBV4-1	CASSQAVTEQFF	TGCGCCAGCAGCCAAGCGGTCACTGAGCAGTTCTTC
TRBJ1-6	-	-	TRBV5-8	CASSLKGGSSYNSPLHF	TGTGCCAGCAGCTTGAAGGGGGGGAGCTCCTATAATTCACCCCTCCACTTT
TRBJ1-2	TRBD1	-	TRBV5-5	CASSPVQGVFNGYTF	TGTGCCAGCAGCCCCGTGCAGGGGGTTTTCAATGGCTACACCTTC
TRBJ2-5	TRBD1	-	TRBV18	CASSPTGGTLQETQYF	TGTGCCAGCTCACCGACAGGGGGGACCCTACAAGAGACCCAGTACTTC
TRBJ2-7	-	-	TRBV29-1	CSVEGGRPREQYF	TGCAGCGTTGAAGGAGGGCGCCCCAGGGAGCAGTACTTC
TRBJ2-1	-	-	TRBV4-1	CASSHDNEQFF	TGCGCCAGCAGCCACGACAATGAGCAGTTCTTC
TRBJ1-1	TRBD1	-	TRBV19	CASTPQGVFTEAFF	TGTGCCAGTACTCCACAGGGGGTGTTTACTGAAGCTTTCTTT